Presented here are 17 T cell receptor beta chains from one specimen sequenced in a study of OX40 agonist ivuxolimab in advanced cancers. Profiled with immunoSEQ multiplex PCR; TCRdb holds only in-frame clones, not every one. The data hold fewer than 30,000 clones, with over 60% observed a single time. Sequences were derived from CD4+ or CD8+ T cells sorted from blood, sampled in a trial of the OX40 agonist ivuxolimab. Receptor source: an adult with an advanced solid tumor such as melanoma, head and neck, liver or kidney cancer.

The chain employs TRBV6-1 and TRBJ2-2, with no clear D. V lost 5 bases to trimming and J lost 7 bases, with 14 bases between them. Germline values: CDR1 MNHNS, CDR2 SASEGT. The CDR3 is 14 residues long. The CDR3 DNA is TGTGCCAGCAGTTTTACGGACGGCGTCGGGGAGCTGTTTTTT. It specifies CASSFTDGVGELFF.

This clone has a single count. The V and J genes are TRBV6-5 and TRBJ2-2; 8 bases are a match to TRBD1. The CDR3 length is 15 residues. CDR1 and CDR2 from the germline V gene are MNHEY and SVGAGI. V gave up 4 bases and J gave up 1 base; unmatched junction bases: 2. This chain's CDR3 is CASSLGTGNTGELFF. The CDR3 DNA reads as TGTGCCAGCAGTTTAGGGACAGGGAACACCGGGGAGCTGTTTTTT.

The V call is TRBV6-5, the J call TRBJ2-1, with 7 bases aligning to TRBD2. With V trimmed by 0 bases and J by 6 bases, 2 bases remained unmatched. This CDR3 is built from 14 residues. Germline assignment: CDR1 MNHEY and CDR2 SVGAGI. CDR3 sequence reads: CASSYSRGTNEQFF. Written as DNA, the CDR3 is TGTGCCAGCAGTTACTCGCGGGGGACCAATGAGCAGTTCTTC.

This chain joins TRBV29-1 and TRBJ2-2; a weak D match, TRBD1 (6 bases). The V and J ends lost 6 bases and 2 bases respectively, with 22 bases between them. Germline CDR1 is SQVTM and CDR2 is ANQGSEA. The CDR3 length is 17 residues. CDR3 protein: CSVRRTDTPSNTGELFF. DNA for the CDR3: TGCAGCGTACGACGGACAGATACCCCCAGTAACACCGGGGAGCTGTTTTTT.

This clone showed up just a few times. The chain has TRBV6-1 and TRBJ1-3; D unclear. V lost 1 base, J lost 0 bases, and 28 bases lay in between. Germline loops: CDR1 MNHNS, CDR2 SASEGT. This CDR3 has 22 amino acids. The CDR3 sequence is CASSEVGYLIPVKSRSGNTIYF. CDR3 DNA: TGTGCCAGCAGTGAAGTAGGGTATCTAATACCCGTGAAGTCGCGCTCTGGAAACACCATATATTTT.

As to this clone: The same CDR3 can be traced to other DNA sequences in this sample. The V gene is TRBV6-5, the J gene TRBJ2-1; D unclear. Germline V lookup: CDR1 MNHEY, CDR2 SVGAGI. V was shortened by 5 bases and J by 2 bases, with 4 bases between the two germline ends. The CDR3 has 12 amino acids. The CDR3 is CASSRPYNEQFF. DNA for the CDR3: TGTGCCAGCAGTAGACCCTACAATGAGCAGTTCTTC.

This chain connects TRBV9 to TRBJ2-3, with a weak D call TRBD1 (6 bases). The CDR3 sequence is 12 residues long. V was clipped by 3 bases and J by 4 bases, with 6 bases between them. The germline CDR1 and CDR2 sequences are SGDLS and YYNGEE. CDR3 sequence reads: CASSGGPDTQYF. CDR3 coding DNA: TGTGCCAGCAGCGGGGGGCCAGATACGCAGTATTTT.

The chain recombines TRBV7-2 with TRBJ1-1; no clear D. Germline V gives CDR1 SGHTA, CDR2 FQGNSA. CDR3 length equals 18 residues. Trimming took 1 base from V and 0 from J, leaving 18 bases between them. The CDR3 DNA sequence: TGTGCCAGCAGCTTAGATAGACTTGGCAGGATCATGAACACTGAAGCTTTCTTT. It encodes CASSLDRLGRIMNTEAFF.

The genes are TRBV28 and TRBJ2-7; D gene uncertain. Germline values: CDR1 MDHEN, CDR2 SYDVKM. This CDR3 contains 12 residues. Between the trimmed V and J ends, which lost 8 bases and 5 bases, there was a span of 13 bases. DNA of the CDR3: TGTGCCAGCGGATTAGGTGGGGACGAGCAGTACTTC. Translating it yields CASGLGGDEQYF.

The chain recombines TRBV19 with TRBJ2-2; D ambiguous. The germline CDR1 and CDR2 sequences are LNHDA and SQIVND (reference sequence). The CDR3 spans 12 residues. The V end was cut by 3 bases, the J end by 8 bases, with 7 bases between. DNA of the CDR3: TGTGCCAGTAGTATCAAGTTGGGGGAGCTGTTTTTT. This codes for CASSIKLGELFF.

This clone is classed as medium-sized. The CDR3 region has the DNA TGTGCCAGCCAAAGGGGTACTAATGAAAAACTGTTTTTT. Protein product: CASQRGTNEKLFF. J is TRBJ1-4 and V is TRBV19, with D possibly TRBD1 on 5 matching bases. The V and J ends lost 9 bases and 2 bases respectively, with 10 bases between them. This CDR3 has 13 residues. Germline V gene lookup returns CDR1 LNHDA and CDR2 SQIVND (reference sequence).

The chain is built from TRBV6-6 and TRBJ2-3; D remains ambiguous. Germline assignment: CDR1 MNHNY and CDR2 SVGAGI (reference sequence). With 3 bases removed from V and 5 bases from J, the gap between germline ends came to 15 bases. This CDR3 is 15 amino acids long. CDR3 coding DNA: TGTGCCAGCAGTTATGTTGGGGTCCGCGGAGATACGCAGTATTTT. This translates into CASSYVGVRGDTQYF.

The V gene is TRBV9, the J gene TRBJ1-6; weak D call: TRBD1 (5 bases). The length of the CDR3 is 15 residues. Trimming left V 3 bases short and J 4 bases short, with 11 bases between. Germline V gene lookup returns CDR1 SGDLS and CDR2 YYNGEE. The CDR3 region is CASSASDTYNSPLHF. The CDR3 coding sequence is TGTGCCAGCAGCGCCTCGGACACGTATAATTCACCCCTCCACTTT.

This chain joins TRBV11-2 and TRBJ2-5; 8 bases align to TRBD1. The germline CDR1 and CDR2 sequences are SGHAT and FQNNGV. The CDR3 runs to 14 residues. Trimming removed 7 bases from V and 1 base from J; junction bases left unmatched: 5. CDR3 coding DNA: TGTGCCAGCAAAAGGACAGGGCCCCAAGAGACCCAGTACTTC. This encodes CASKRTGPQETQYF.

The chain couples TRBV2 to TRBJ1-1; TRBD1 is a possible D gene (5 bases). The CDR3 covers 17 residues. Trimming pared 0 bases from V and 4 bases from J, leaving 18 bases between. Germline lookup yields CDR1 SNHLY and CDR2 FYNNEI. CDR3: CASSEAPYETVFTEAFF. The DNA for the CDR3 is TGTGCCAGCAGTGAAGCTCCCTATGAGACAGTGTTCACTGAAGCTTTCTTT.

The rearrangement uses TRBV7-9 and TRBJ2-4, with 11 bases matching TRBD2. The trim removed 4 bases at V and 6 bases at J, leaving 5 bases unmatched. The CDR3 is made up of 15 amino acids. The germline CDR1 and CDR2 sequences are SEHNR and FQNEAQ (reference sequence). CDR3 region: CASSSSGGKGNIQYF. In DNA form, the CDR3 reads TGTGCCAGCAGCTCTAGCGGGGGGAAGGGAAACATTCAGTACTTC.

The chain employs TRBV30 and TRBJ1-5; D is unclear. The V gene lost 2 bases and the J gene lost 8 bases, with 19 bases spanning the gap. This CDR3 region has 15 residues. CDR1 GTSNPN and CDR2 SVGIG come from the germline V gene (reference sequence). The CDR3 nucleotides read TGTGCCTGGAGTCTGTCTAGTTTGCGACTGGAGCCCCAGCATTTT. This encodes CAWSLSSLRLEPQHF.